This TCR beta chain is from a study of neoadjuvant nivolumab and ipilimumab in lung cancer. Germline CDR1 and CDR2: SNHLY and FYNNEI. With V trimmed by 7 bases and J by 3 bases, 8 bases remained unmatched. This CDR3 contains 14 residues. The data were produced by immunoSEQ multiplex PCR, yet TCRdb's version contains in-frame clones alone and is incomplete. The sample has about 27,000 clones; about 75% are singletons. This clonotype was sampled from an adult with non-small cell lung cancer. The source was tumor tissue, collected after neoadjuvant nivolumab, alone or with ipilimumab, at or shortly before surgery. The chain recombines TRBV2 with TRBJ1-1; TRBD1 matches at 7 bases. Here the CDR3 DNA reads TGTGCCAGCACTTTACAGGGGCAGGACACTGAAGCTTTCTTT. The encoded protein is CASTLQGQDTEAFF.